The rows below give T cell receptor beta chains drawn from one sample of a study of T cell responses to AZD1222 COVID-19 vaccine. Profiling relied on immunoSEQ multiplex PCR, and the TCRdb table lists in-frame clones only, not all of them. The table records 80,000 or so clones, more than 85% of them present only once. The sequencing used peripheral blood, collected 28 days after the second AZD1222 dose. These receptors originate from an adult who received the AZD1222 COVID-19 vaccine. The CDR3 runs from the conserved cysteine through the conserved F or W. A D gene is named only where the DNA matches it firmly. For some rows the clone size is stated as once, few or many, or as a class when expanded; others skip it.

TRBJ2-7	-	14	-	TRBV5-1	TGCGCCAGCAGCTTGGTGGCAGGGGTTCCCGAGCAGTACTTC	CASSLVAGVPEQYF
TRBJ1-2	-	14	-	TRBV19	TGTGCCAGTAGTATAGAGACAGCTAACTATGGCTACACCTTC	CASSIETANYGYTF
TRBJ1-1	TRBD1	16	-	TRBV7-6	TGTGCCAGCAGCTTTCCTTCGGACAGGGGGGATACTGAAGCTTTCTTT	CASSFPSDRGDTEAFF
TRBJ2-6	-	13	-	TRBV5-8	TGTGCCAGCAGCTATAGGGAAACCAACGTCCTGACTTTC	CASSYRETNVLTF
TRBJ1-2	-	12	-	TRBV4-1	TGCGCCAGCAGCCTCCGAGGGGACAGCTACACCTTC	CASSLRGDSYTF
TRBJ1-4	-	15	-	TRBV6-5	TGTGCCAGCAGCTGGGGCGGGGCAACTAATGAAAAACTGTTTTTT	CASSWGGATNEKLFF
TRBJ1-3	-	13	-	TRBV2	TGTGCCAGCCGATCTGAGGGCGGAAACACCATATATTTT	CASRSEGGNTIYF
TRBJ1-2	-	13	-	TRBV7-9	TGTGCCAGCAGCTTACCACAGAACTATGGCTACACCTTC	CASSLPQNYGYTF
TRBJ2-7	-	14	-	TRBV4-1	TGCGCCAGCAGTAAAGAAACTCGCTCCTACGAGCAGTACTTC	CASSKETRSYEQYF
TRBJ1-5	-	14	-	TRBV28	TGTGCCAGCAGTTTAGGGAGGGCTTCTCAGCCCCAGCATTTT	CASSLGRASQPQHF
TRBJ2-1	-	15	-	TRBV7-8	TGTGCCAGCAGCTCCCAGCGCACTAGCTCGGTTGAGCAGTTCTTC	CASSSQRTSSVEQFF
TRBJ1-2	TRBD1	14	-	TRBV4-1	TGCGCCAGCAGTACCCCGGGACAGGGGTATGGCTACACCTTC	CASSTPGQGYGYTF
TRBJ2-2	-	12	few	TRBV6-2/TRBV6-3	TGTGCCAGCAGTCTGAACACCGGGGAGCTGTTTTTT	CASSLNTGELFF
TRBJ2-2	TRBD1	15	-	TRBV6-5	TGTGCCAGCAGCTTACAGGGGGCTTACACCGGGGAGCTGTTTTTT	CASSLQGAYTGELFF
TRBJ1-1	-	12	-	TRBV12-3/TRBV12-4	TGTGCCAGCACCCCCGGTGGAGCCGAAGCTTTCTTT	CASTPGGAEAFF
TRBJ1-2	TRBD1	20	-	TRBV4-2	TGTGCCAGCAGCCAAGAGGGGACAGGGGGCGTCATAGTTTTAAGCAGCTCTGCCGTCTTC	CASSQEGTGGVIVLSSSAVF
TRBJ1-5	-	15	-	TRBV12-5	TGTGCTAGTGGTTTGTTACAGGGCGGCAATCAGCCCCAGCATTTT	CASGLLQGGNQPQHF
TRBJ2-1	-	13	-	TRBV11-3	TGTGCCAGCAGCTTAGTGGGGGTCCATGAGCAGTTCTTC	CASSLVGVHEQFF
TRBJ2-2	-	13	-	TRBV5-4	TGTGCCAGCAGCTTTGGAGGCTCCGGGGAGCTGTTTTTT	CASSFGGSGELFF
TRBJ2-2	TRBD1	16	-	TRBV3-1/TRBV3-2	TGTGCCAGCAGCCTTCGACAGGGGTCGAACACCGGGGAGCTGTTTTTT	CASSLRQGSNTGELFF
TRBJ1-1	-	12	-	TRBV7-8	TGTGCCAGCAGGACAGCGGACACTGAAGCTTTCTTT	CASRTADTEAFF
TRBJ2-1	TRBD1	17	-	TRBV11-2	TGTGCCAGCAGCCCCCAGGGGGCTAGCATCCCATCAGATGAGCAGTTCTTC	CASSPQGASIPSDEQFF
TRBJ1-5	-	12	-	TRBV27	TGTGCCAGCAGTTCGACTCTTCAGCCCCAGCATTTT	CASSSTLQPQHF
TRBJ1-3	TRBD1	15	-	TRBV5-6	TGTGCCAGCAGCTTTTGGACAGGGTGGGCAGACACCATATATTTT	CASSFWTGWADTIYF
TRBJ1-2	-	15	-	TRBV19	TGTGCCAGTAGTATGGTTGGCAGAATTAACTATGGCTACACCTTC	CASSMVGRINYGYTF
TRBJ1-2	-	14	-	TRBV7-9	TGTGCCAGCAGCTTAGGCGGAAATAACTATGGCTACACCTTC	CASSLGGNNYGYTF
TRBJ1-4	-	13	-	TRBV12-3/TRBV12-4	TGTGCCAGCAGTTTGGGAGGCCCTGAAAAACTGTTTTTT	CASSLGGPEKLFF
TRBJ2-2	TRBD2	17	-	TRBV7-9	TGTGCCAGCAGCTTCTTAGTGGGACTAGCGGGCAACGGGGAGCTGTTTTTT	CASSFLVGLAGNGELFF
TRBJ2-2	TRBD2	16	-	TRBV12-5	TGTGCTAGTGCCCCCCAAGGCGGGAGGCAAACCGGGGAGCTGTTTTTT	CASAPQGGRQTGELFF
TRBJ2-1	TRBD2	14	-	TRBV28	TGTGCCAGCAGTTTAGCTAGCGGGAGTTATGAGCAGTTCTTC	CASSLASGSYEQFF
TRBJ2-7	TRBD2	14	-	TRBV30	TGTGCCTGGAGTGGTTCGGGAGGGTGGGACGAGCAGTACTTC	CAWSGSGGWDEQYF
TRBJ1-1	-	12	few	TRBV5-6	TGTGCCAGCAGCTTGCGGGGCACTGAAGCTTTCTTT	CASSLRGTEAFF
TRBJ1-1	-	18	-	TRBV19	TGTGCCAGTAGGGGTCCCACTAGGAGTGGAGTTTTGAACACTGAAGCTTTCTTT	CASRGPTRSGVLNTEAFF
TRBJ1-2	-	14	once	TRBV25-1	TGTGCCAGCAGTGAAACAGGCGCTTACTATGGCTACACCTTC	CASSETGAYYGYTF
TRBJ1-4	-	16	-	TRBV4-1	TGCGCCAGCAGCCAATACTCCGGGACACGGGATGAAAAACTGTTTTTT	CASSQYSGTRDEKLFF
TRBJ2-7	-	13	once	TRBV12-3/TRBV12-4	TGTGCCAGCAGTTTAAAGGGGGTCTACGAGCAGTACTTC	CASSLKGVYEQYF
TRBJ1-2	TRBD1	15	-	TRBV2	TGTGCCAGCAGTGAAGTCGGACAGGGGGTAGATGGCTACACCTTC	CASSEVGQGVDGYTF
TRBJ1-1	-	13	few	TRBV6-5	TGTGCCAGCAGTTCCCCCGCAGTGACAAGGGCTTTCTTT	CASSSPAVTRAFF
TRBJ2-2	TRBD1	17	-	TRBV4-1	TGCGCCAGCAGCCAAGAAGTCGGCCAGGGGGTCACCGGGGAGCTGTTTTTT	CASSQEVGQGVTGELFF
TRBJ1-1	TRBD1	15	-	TRBV5-8	TGTGCCAGCAGCCTTGGGACAGGTATGAACACTGAAGCTTTCTTT	CASSLGTGMNTEAFF